This T cell receptor beta chain was obtained from a study of cytomegalovirus exposure and HLA in healthy donors. Study-wide findings and caveats: Data from an earlier analysis indicated that most TCR beta V segments were productive either about 87% or about 30% of the time. Later analysis identified several of the most significant clusters that appeared linked to common viral pathogens. Exclusion as indistinguishable affected some V segments, including TRBV6-2 and TRBV6-3.

PCR employed 60 Vbeta and 13 Jbeta primers. Measured with immunoSEQ multiplex PCR; TCRdb has only the in-frame clones, and not every one. This sample has 150,000 to 200,000 clones, with over 65% found just once. This clone turned up a few times. The antigen is undetermined. V was clipped by 5 bases and J by 0 bases; unmatched bases: 2. Germline V gives CDR1 SGHAT, CDR2 FQNNGV. The CDR3 runs to 14 residues. The receptor was derived from a woman between 40 and 55 years old in good health and CMV-seronegative. Sequencing input: PBMCs. This chain joins TRBV11-2 and TRBJ1-1, with TRBD1 matching 8 bases. Written as DNA, the CDR3 is TGTGCCAGCAGCGTGGGACAGGTGAACACTGAAGCTTTCTTT. Its protein is CASSVGQVNTEAFF.